This is a list of T cell receptor beta chains from one sample in a study of T cell repertoires in cytomegalovirus infection. TCRdb itself ran the reads through MiXCR, one entry per CDR3 protein. The table has 310,000 or so distinct CDR3 sequences, roughly 15% seen once. Sequencing input: PBMCs. Source of these receptors: a human donor in good health (CMV status not recorded). Some clones in this sample may be carry-over from other donors' samples. CDR3s include the opening cysteine and the closing phenylalanine or tryptophan. A D gene is named only where the DNA matches it firmly. Clone size, where shown, is once, few, many, or a class for clones that have expanded.

TRBJ2-5 | TRBV7-6 | 13 | many | . | TGTGCCAGCAGAACCGGGACAAGGGAGACCCAGTACTTC | CASRTGTRETQYF
TRBJ2-3 | TRBV18 | 17 | once | TRBD2 | TGTGCCAGCTCACCTAAGGGACTAGCGGGCCTCACAGATACGCAGTATTTT | CASSPKGLAGLTDTQYF
TRBJ2-5 | TRBV7-3 | 14 | few | . | TGTGCCAGCAGCTTAGGCAGTAGCCCAGAGACCCAGTACTTC | CASSLGSSPETQYF
TRBJ2-7 | TRBV27 | 14 | few | . | TGTGCCAGCAGTCCGGCTCGGGTGGGCTACGAGCAGTACTTC | CASSPARVGYEQYF
TRBJ1-6 | TRBV20-1 | 14 | . | TRBD1 | TGCAGTACCCAACGAGGGGCAGGGGGTTCACCCCTCCACTTT | CSTQRGAGGSPLHF
TRBJ2-7 | TRBV20-1 | 12 | . | TRBD1 | TGCAGTGCTGGGGACAGCTCCTACGAGCAGTACTTC | CSAGDSSYEQYF
TRBJ1-1 | TRBV12-3/TRBV12-4 | 16 | . | . | TGTGCCAGCAGCCGTACTTTGATGTCCCAGTACGCTGAAGCTTTCTTT | CASSRTLMSQYAEAFF
TRBJ2-3 | TRBV7-3 | 15 | . | TRBD2 | TGTGCCAGCAGCCAGGGACTAGGACGGGCAGATACGCAGTATTTT | CASSQGLGRADTQYF
TRBJ2-6 | TRBV7-2 | 15 | many | . | TGTGCCAGCAGCCCCCGAGGGGTTGGGGCCAACGTCCTGACTTTC | CASSPRGVGANVLTF
TRBJ2-5 | TRBV20-1 | 15 | . | . | TGCAGTGCGGTACGAGCCGGGGGCCTCCGGGAGACCCAGTACTTC | CSAVRAGGLRETQYF